These T cell receptor beta chains were read from a single sample in a study of cytomegalovirus exposure and HLA in healthy donors. The protocol was immunoSEQ multiplex PCR, while the TCRdb copy is restricted to in-frame clones and leaves out a portion. The sample lists some 200,000 clones, approximately 82% occurring once. Input material: PBMCs. The receptors originated from a woman aged 25 to 39 in good health and CMV-seronegative. Each CDR3 is given with its conserved first and last residue.

TRBV19 CAARPSSEANTEAFF
TRBV7-2 CASSLVGQNGEQFF
TRBV5-5 CASSWDLTRVDEQFF
TRBV7-9 CASSIGQGDTEAFF
TRBV7-2 CASSLGQGRYNEQFF
TRBV29-1 CSVLTGGNYNEQFF
TRBV27 CASSFSSGANVLTF
TRBV29-1 CSVLPTGPNYGYTF
TRBV6-5 CASSRTGGYNEQFF
TRBV15 CATSGQTGTGELFF
TRBV6-1 CASSRQLQETQYF
TRBV28 CASSLYQGDQPQHF
TRBV2 CAKVGGRAEAFF
TRBV27 CASSKLQGDQPQHF
TRBV7-2 CASSPGTSGTETQYF
TRBV19 CASSRSSSSRETQYF
TRBV7-9 CASSLGETGVNEKLFF
TRBV19 CASSIRGSGANGLTF
TRBV29-1 CQMGTGSGEQYF
TRBV21-1 CASSGDRGTDTQYF
TRBV5-1 CASSYGQGDGETQYF
TRBV27 CASSFQETSEKLFF
TRBV27 CASSFGSTDTQYF
TRBV5-6 CASSPTSGGPPYEQYF
TRBV19 CASNSRGPQHF
TRBV2 CASSDGSYRDRGLETQYF
TRBV6-1 CASSVVETGNTIYF
TRBV28 CASRFPDRVRSNQPQHF
TRBV19 CASRFRQGINEKLFF
TRBV28 CASSTTSGAYYSTDTQYF
TRBV5-6 CASSHKPTSIRTSNYGYTF
TRBV27 CASSLIAGEAYEQYF
TRBV30 CAWSGGPTSIQPQHF
TRBV28 CASSFGGHYNEQFF
TRBV5-1 CASRLSGSTDTQYF
TRBV11-2 CASSLGLAYEQYF
TRBV14 CASSQEPPGLAGNNEQFF
TRBV6-5 CASSGLQETQYF
TRBV28 CASSLFREQYF
TRBV2 CASSGTEAPGNEQFF
TRBV19 CASSSGSPYEQYF
TRBV28 CASSDSNYGYTF